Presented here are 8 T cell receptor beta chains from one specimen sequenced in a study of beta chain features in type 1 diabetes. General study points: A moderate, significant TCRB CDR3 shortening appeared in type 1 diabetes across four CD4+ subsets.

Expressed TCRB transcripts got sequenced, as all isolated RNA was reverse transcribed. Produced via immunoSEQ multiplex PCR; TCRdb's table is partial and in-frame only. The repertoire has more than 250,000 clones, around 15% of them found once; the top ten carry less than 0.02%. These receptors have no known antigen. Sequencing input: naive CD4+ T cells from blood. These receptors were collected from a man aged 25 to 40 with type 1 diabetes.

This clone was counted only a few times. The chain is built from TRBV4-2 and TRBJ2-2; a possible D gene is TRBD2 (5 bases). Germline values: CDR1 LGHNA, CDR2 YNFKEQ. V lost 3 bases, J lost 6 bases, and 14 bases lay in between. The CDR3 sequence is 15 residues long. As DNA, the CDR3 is TGTGCCAGCAGCCATGAAACTAGTAGGGCCGGGGAGCTGTTTTTT. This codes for CASSHETSRAGELFF.

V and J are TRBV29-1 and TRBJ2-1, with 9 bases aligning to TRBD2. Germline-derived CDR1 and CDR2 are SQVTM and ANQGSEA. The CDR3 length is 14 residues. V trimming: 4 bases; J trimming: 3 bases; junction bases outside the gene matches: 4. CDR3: CSVVGSGSYNEQFF. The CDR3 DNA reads TGCAGCGTTGTCGGTAGCGGGAGCTACAATGAGCAGTTCTTC.

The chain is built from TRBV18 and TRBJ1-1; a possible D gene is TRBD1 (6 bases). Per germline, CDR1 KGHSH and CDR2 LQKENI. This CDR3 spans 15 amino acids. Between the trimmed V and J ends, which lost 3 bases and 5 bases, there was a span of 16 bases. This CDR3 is CASSPYREKGTEAFF. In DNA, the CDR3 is TGTGCCAGCTCACCTTACAGGGAGAAGGGTACTGAAGCTTTCTTT.

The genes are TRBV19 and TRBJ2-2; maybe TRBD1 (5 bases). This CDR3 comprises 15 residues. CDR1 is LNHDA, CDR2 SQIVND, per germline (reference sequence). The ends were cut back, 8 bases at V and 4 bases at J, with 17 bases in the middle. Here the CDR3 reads CASEDVGVITGELFF. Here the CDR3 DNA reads TGTGCCAGTGAAGATGTAGGGGTCATCACCGGGGAGCTGTTTTTT.

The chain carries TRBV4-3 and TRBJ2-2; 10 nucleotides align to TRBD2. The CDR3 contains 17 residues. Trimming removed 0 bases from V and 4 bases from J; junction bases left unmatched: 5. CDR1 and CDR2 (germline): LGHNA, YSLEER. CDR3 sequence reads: CASSQDKAGGTTGELFF. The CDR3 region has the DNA TGCGCCAGCAGCCAAGATAAAGCGGGAGGGACCACCGGGGAGCTGTTTTTT.

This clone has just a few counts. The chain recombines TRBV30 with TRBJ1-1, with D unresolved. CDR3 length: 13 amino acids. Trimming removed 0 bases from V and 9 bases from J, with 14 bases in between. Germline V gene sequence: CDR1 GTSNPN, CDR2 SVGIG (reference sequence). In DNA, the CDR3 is TGTGCCTGGAGTGTTGGAGGACGATCGAAAGCTTTCTTT. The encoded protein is CAWSVGGRSKAFF.

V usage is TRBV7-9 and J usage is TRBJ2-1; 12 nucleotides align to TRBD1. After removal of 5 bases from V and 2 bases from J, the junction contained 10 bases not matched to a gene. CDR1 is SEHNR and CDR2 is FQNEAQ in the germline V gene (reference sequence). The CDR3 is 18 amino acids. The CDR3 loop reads CASSQTGTGGIAYNEQFF. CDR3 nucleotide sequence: TGTGCCAGCAGCCAGACCGGGACAGGGGGCATCGCCTACAATGAGCAGTTCTTC.

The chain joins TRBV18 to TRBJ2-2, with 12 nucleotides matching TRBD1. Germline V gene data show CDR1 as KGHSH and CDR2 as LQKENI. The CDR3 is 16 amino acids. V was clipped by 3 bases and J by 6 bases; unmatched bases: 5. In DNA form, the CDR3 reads TGTGCCAGCTCACCGTACCGGGACAGGGGGCCCGGGGAGCTGTTTTTT. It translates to CASSPYRDRGPGELFF.